These 7 T cell receptor beta chains came from one sample sequenced in a study of tumor and adjacent non-tumor tissue in lung cancer. The template was RNA from unsorted bulk tissue. Three rounds of nested PCR, following a modified ARM-PCR protocol, produced the TCRbeta library. TCRdb fed the multiplex PCR reads into MiXCR, producing one record per CDR3 protein. The data hold roughly 220,000 distinct CDR3 sequences, with 71% observed a single time. Source material: lung tumor tissue. The receptors come from a man in his sixties with non-small cell lung cancer.

A note on this clonotype: The final CDR3 position lacks the conserved phenylalanine or tryptophan, pointing to a likely read error. The DNA for the CDR3 is TGTGCCAGCAGTATGCAGGCACCCCCGGTTGGGAATGAGCAGTTCCTC. This translates into CASSMQAPPVGNEQFL. The rearrangement links TRBV6-4 to TRBJ2-1; D call uncertain. V was clipped by 5 bases and J by 7 bases, with 21 bases between them. The CDR3 sequence is 16 residues long. In germline, CDR1 is MRHNA, CDR2 SNTAGT.

Of note for this clonotype: One junction end disagrees with the germline gene, perhaps due to a read error. J is TRBJ2-2 and V is TRBV27; 10 bases fit TRBD1. From germline, CDR1 is MNHEY and CDR2 SMNVEV (reference sequence). This CDR3 has 16 amino acids. Written as DNA, the CDR3 is TGTGCCAGCAGTACAGGGACAGGGGTAGCATCCGGGGTGCTGTTTTTT. Translated, it gives CASSTGTGVASGVLFF.

In the case of this clonotype: One end of the junction fails to match germline, which may point to a read error. The gene calls are TRBV4-3 and TRBJ2-3; TRBD1 aligns across 8 bases. The CDR3 length is 14 residues. Germline lookup yields CDR1 LGHNA and CDR2 YSLEER. Here the CDR3 reads CACSRTGSTDTQYF. The CDR3 DNA is TGCGCCTGCAGCCGGACAGGGAGCACAGATACTCAGTATTTT.

The chain combines TRBV6-1 with TRBJ2-5; a possible D gene is TRBD2 (6 bases). V lost 3 bases, J lost 2 bases, and 10 bases lay in between. CDR3 length: 14 residues. The germline CDR1 and CDR2 sequences are MNHNS and SASEGT. This CDR3 is CASSDDRGQETQYF. In nucleotides, the CDR3 is TGTGCCAGCAGTGACGACCGGGGGCAAGAGACCCAGTACTTC.

Remarks on this clonotype: A much larger clone differs by one base, so this may be a read error. The V gene is TRBV5-4, the J gene TRBJ1-2, with 10 bases that match TRBD1. The CDR3 has 17 residues. CDR1 and CDR2 (germline): SGHNT, YYREEE (reference sequence). The CDR3 DNA reads TGTGTCAGCAGCTTGCCCCCGGGACAGGGGCATGACTATGGCTACACCTTC. Protein: CVSSLPPGQGHDYGYTF.

In this sample, this clonotype turned up many times. V is TRBV5-4 and J is TRBJ1-2, with TRBD1 matching 11 bases. CDR3 size: 16 residues. V was clipped by 5 bases and J by 5 bases; unmatched bases: 11. Germline V gives CDR1 SGHNT, CDR2 YYREEE (reference sequence). In nucleotides, the CDR3 is TGTGCCAGCAGGGTCGGGGGGGACAGGGGGGTTTATGGCTACACCTTC. Protein sequence: CASRVGGDRGVYGYTF.

Of note for this clonotype: A much larger clone is a single base away; this may be a read error. This chain uses TRBV20-1 with TRBJ1-5; possibly TRBD1 for D (5 bases). The CDR3 sequence is 13 residues long. Germline V gene sequence: CDR1 DFQATT, CDR2 SNEGSKA (reference sequence). The CDR3 spells CNATQGLNQPQHF. CDR3 sequence (DNA): TGCAATGCCACTCAGGGCCTCAATCAGCCCCAGCATTTT.